The source of this TCR beta chain is a study of shared clonotypes between healthy human individuals. Study-level information: Three CD4 naive, three CD4 memory, two CD8 naive and one CD8 memory plate were used per donor. Study outcomes and limitations: What limited the represented genetic and exposure-history diversity was the small number of donors.

The repertoire was sequenced with immunoSEQ multiplex PCR; TCRdb's copy has only in-frame clones and lacks some. The data contain 2 million to 2.5 million clones, over 85% of them singletons. The CDR3 runs to 15 residues. The germline V gene encodes CDR1 KGHSH and CDR2 LQKENI. The V and J ends lost 1 base and 5 bases, in that order; junction bases with no gene match: 4. For this clone: Its antigen is still unknown.

The sequence came from a man aged 18 to 30 in good health. Material for sequencing was naive CD4+ T cells sorted from blood. As for subset: CD45RA+ positively selected. The genes are TRBV18 and TRBJ2-1; 8 bases line up with TRBD2. CDR3 DNA: TGTGCCAGCTCACCACGCGGGGGGACTGACAATGAGCAGTTCTTC. This codes for CASSPRGGTDNEQFF.